This T cell receptor (beta chain) was documented in a study of CD8 T cells in Susac syndrome. Trimming removed 6 bases from V and 0 bases from J, with 3 bases in between. Germline CDR1 is SNHLY and CDR2 is FYNNEI. This CDR3 comprises 12 residues. Roughly 0.45 to 1 ug RNA was reverse transcribed with random hexamers. One entry per CDR3 protein results from TCRdb running MiXCR on the immunoSEQ multiplex PCR reads. The table lists 210,000 or so distinct CDR3 sequences, 94% of them singletons. The rearrangement joins TRBV2 to TRBJ1-5; no reliable D call. The sequenced sample was CD4+ T cells from PBMCs. This sequence was found in a human donor with Susac syndrome. The chain's CDR3 is CASRYSNQPQHF. The CDR3 nucleotides read TGTGCCAGCAGGTATAGCAATCAGCCCCAGCATTTT.